A selection of T cell receptor beta chains follows, all from one sample in a study of post-analysis software for immune sequencing data. Via MiXCR, TCRdb re-called the PCR reads, giving one row per CDR3 protein. The sample lists 650,000 to 850,000 distinct CDR3 sequences; about 50% were seen once. Sequenced: blood. The receptors stem from a girl between 10 and 17 years old with multiple sclerosis. CDR3s include the opening cysteine and the closing phenylalanine or tryptophan. A D gene is named only where the DNA matches it firmly. Not all rows give a size; the values are once, few, many and, for expanded clones, a class.

D gene: -
J gene: TRBJ1-2
clone size: -
V gene: TRBV10-3
CDR3 protein: CAISERESDGYTF
CDR3 DNA: TGTGCCATCAGTGAACGGGAGTCGGATGGCTACACCTTC

D gene: -
J gene: TRBJ1-6
clone size: once
V gene: TRBV5-1
CDR3 protein: CASSLEAITYNSPLHF
CDR3 DNA: TGCGCCAGCAGCTTGGAGGCGATAACCTATAATTCACCCCTCCACTTT

D gene: TRBD2
J gene: TRBJ2-5
clone size: few
V gene: TRBV20-1
CDR3 protein: CSAREMTSGRQETQYF
CDR3 DNA: TGCAGTGCTAGAGAAATGACTAGCGGGAGACAAGAGACCCAGTACTTC

D gene: TRBD1
J gene: TRBJ1-1
clone size: -
V gene: TRBV4-1
CDR3 protein: CASSQETGANTEAFF
CDR3 DNA: TGCGCCAGCAGCCAAGAGACAGGGGCCAACACTGAAGCTTTCTTT

D gene: -
J gene: TRBJ2-1
clone size: -
V gene: TRBV7-9
CDR3 protein: CASSSVGSPYNEQFF
CDR3 DNA: TGTGCCAGCAGCTCAGTAGGTTCCCCCTACAATGAGCAGTTCTTC

D gene: -
J gene: TRBJ2-5
clone size: few
V gene: TRBV15
CDR3 protein: CATRPPRGKGEETQYF
CDR3 DNA: TGTGCCACCCGCCCACCACGGGGCAAAGGCGAAGAGACCCAGTACTTC

D gene: -
J gene: TRBJ1-5
clone size: -
V gene: TRBV3-1
CDR3 protein: CASSESRDDQPQHF
CDR3 DNA: TGTGCCAGCAGCGAAAGCAGGGACGATCAGCCCCAGCATTTT

D gene: TRBD1
J gene: TRBJ2-3
clone size: few
V gene: TRBV7-8
CDR3 protein: CASSKRGQGAITDTQYF
CDR3 DNA: TGTGCCAGCAGCAAAAGAGGGCAGGGGGCGATTACAGATACGCAGTATTTT

D gene: -
J gene: TRBJ2-4
clone size: -
V gene: TRBV3-1
CDR3 protein: CASSRDTLAKNIQYF
CDR3 DNA: TGTGCCAGCAGCCGAGACACGTTAGCCAAAAACATTCAGTACTTC

D gene: -
J gene: TRBJ2-1
clone size: -
V gene: TRBV6-5
CDR3 protein: CASTRGGEQFF
CDR3 DNA: TGTGCCAGCACCCGTGGGGGCGAGCAGTTCTTC

D gene: -
J gene: TRBJ2-1
clone size: -
V gene: TRBV6-2/TRBV6-3
CDR3 protein: CASSGGYLLDEQFF
CDR3 DNA: TGTGCCAGCAGTGGGGGGTATTTGTTGGATGAGCAGTTCTTC

D gene: -
J gene: TRBJ2-7
clone size: -
V gene: TRBV10-3
CDR3 protein: CAISEMTYEQYF
CDR3 DNA: TGTGCCATCAGTGAGATGACCTACGAGCAGTACTTC

D gene: TRBD2
J gene: TRBJ2-7
clone size: -
V gene: TRBV4-2
CDR3 protein: CASSPSASSGTYEQYF
CDR3 DNA: TGTGCCAGCAGCCCCTCCGCGTCGAGCGGGACCTACGAGCAGTACTTC

D gene: TRBD2
J gene: TRBJ2-5
clone size: -
V gene: TRBV5-1
CDR3 protein: CASSRTSGGPETQYF
CDR3 DNA: TGCGCCAGCAGCCGCACTAGCGGGGGTCCGGAGACCCAGTACTTC

D gene: TRBD1
J gene: TRBJ1-2
clone size: -
V gene: TRBV12-3/TRBV12-4
CDR3 protein: CASSTRRQGGNYGYTF
CDR3 DNA: TGTGCCAGCAGTACACGCCGACAGGGGGGTAACTATGGCTACACCTTC

D gene: -
J gene: TRBJ1-2
clone size: -
V gene: TRBV20-1
CDR3 protein: CSARAAGEGYTF
CDR3 DNA: TGCAGTGCTAGAGCTGCAGGGGAGGGCTACACCTTC

D gene: -
J gene: TRBJ2-3
clone size: -
V gene: TRBV5-1
CDR3 protein: CASSLGRTEPSTDTQYF
CDR3 DNA: TGCGCCAGCAGCTTGGGACGGACAGAACCTAGCACAGATACGCAGTATTTT

D gene: TRBD1
J gene: TRBJ2-7
clone size: -
V gene: TRBV20-1
CDR3 protein: CSARPWDRADEQYF
CDR3 DNA: TGCAGTGCTAGACCGTGGGACAGGGCAGACGAGCAGTACTTC

D gene: TRBD2
J gene: TRBJ2-5
clone size: -
V gene: TRBV20-1
CDR3 protein: CSARTSGSPQETQYF
CDR3 DNA: TGCAGTGCTAGGACTAGCGGGTCCCCTCAAGAGACCCAGTACTTC

D gene: -
J gene: TRBJ2-1
clone size: few
V gene: TRBV20-1
CDR3 protein: CSVYRENEQFF
CDR3 DNA: TGCAGTGTGTACAGGGAAAATGAGCAGTTCTTC

D gene: TRBD1
J gene: TRBJ2-7
clone size: -
V gene: TRBV20-1
CDR3 protein: CSAGDRGTSYEQYF
CDR3 DNA: TGCAGTGCTGGGGACAGGGGAACCTCCTACGAGCAGTACTTC

D gene: -
J gene: TRBJ1-2
clone size: few
V gene: TRBV6-6
CDR3 protein: CASRPSEGRYGYTF
CDR3 DNA: TGTGCCAGCAGGCCCTCCGAAGGCCGCTATGGCTACACCTTC

D gene: TRBD1
J gene: TRBJ2-7
clone size: few
V gene: TRBV11-2
CDR3 protein: CASSLVTGNYEQYF
CDR3 DNA: TGTGCCAGCAGCTTAGTGACAGGGAACTACGAGCAGTACTTC

D gene: -
J gene: TRBJ2-7
clone size: -
V gene: TRBV3-1
CDR3 protein: CASSQDRMEAGEQYF
CDR3 DNA: TGTGCCAGCAGCCAAGATCGGATGGAGGCGGGCGAGCAGTACTTC

D gene: -
J gene: TRBJ2-5
clone size: -
V gene: TRBV20-1
CDR3 protein: CSATRPASKTQYF
CDR3 DNA: TGCAGTGCTACCCGACCCGCTTCGAAGACCCAGTACTTC

D gene: -
J gene: TRBJ1-2
clone size: few
V gene: TRBV14
CDR3 protein: CASSQGLGYGYTF
CDR3 DNA: TGTGCCAGCAGCCAAGGTCTAGGCTATGGCTACACCTTC

D gene: -
J gene: TRBJ2-1
clone size: -
V gene: TRBV7-9
CDR3 protein: CASSFVAGHNEQFF
CDR3 DNA: TGTGCCAGCAGCTTTGTTGCGGGACACAATGAGCAGTTCTTC

D gene: TRBD2
J gene: TRBJ2-3
clone size: -
V gene: TRBV4-1
CDR3 protein: CASSQEPLLAGTDTQYF
CDR3 DNA: TGCGCCAGCAGCCAAGAGCCTCTCCTAGCGGGCACAGATACGCAGTATTTT

D gene: -
J gene: TRBJ2-1
clone size: -
V gene: TRBV29-1
CDR3 protein: CSVAEGEQFF
CDR3 DNA: TGCAGCGTTGCCGAGGGTGAGCAGTTCTTC

D gene: -
J gene: TRBJ1-1
clone size: -
V gene: TRBV7-9
CDR3 protein: CASSLGHLQGTEAFF
CDR3 DNA: TGTGCCAGCAGCTTAGGGCACTTGCAGGGTACTGAAGCTTTCTTT

D gene: TRBD2
J gene: TRBJ2-7
clone size: -
V gene: TRBV29-1
CDR3 protein: CSVCSPWGLAGYYEQYF
CDR3 DNA: TGCAGCGTTTGCAGCCCTTGGGGACTAGCGGGATACTACGAGCAGTACTTC

D gene: TRBD1
J gene: TRBJ2-1
clone size: -
V gene: TRBV7-9
CDR3 protein: CASSRTGGGGHNEQFF
CDR3 DNA: TGTGCCAGCAGCCGTACAGGGGGCGGAGGTCACAATGAGCAGTTCTTC

D gene: -
J gene: TRBJ2-7
clone size: -
V gene: TRBV3-1
CDR3 protein: CASSQRTPDREQYF
CDR3 DNA: TGTGCCAGCAGCCAACGGACACCCGATCGTGAGCAGTACTTC

D gene: -
J gene: TRBJ2-7
clone size: -
V gene: TRBV7-9
CDR3 protein: CASGLASYEQYF
CDR3 DNA: TGTGCCAGCGGCTTAGCCAGCTACGAGCAGTACTTC

D gene: TRBD1
J gene: TRBJ2-7
clone size: many
V gene: TRBV5-6
CDR3 protein: CASSIRDSYEQYF
CDR3 DNA: TGTGCCAGCAGCATACGGGACAGCTACGAGCAGTACTTC

D gene: -
J gene: TRBJ2-5
clone size: few
V gene: TRBV10-3
CDR3 protein: CATGGGGKTQYF
CDR3 DNA: TGTGCCACCGGAGGGGGGGGCAAGACCCAGTACTTC

D gene: -
J gene: TRBJ2-1
clone size: -
V gene: TRBV15
CDR3 protein: CATSRANRGGHNEQFF
CDR3 DNA: TGTGCCACCAGCAGAGCAAACAGGGGGGGTCACAATGAGCAGTTCTTC

D gene: -
J gene: TRBJ2-7
clone size: few
V gene: TRBV5-1
CDR3 protein: CASSLGYGQSYEQYF
CDR3 DNA: TGCGCCAGCAGCTTGGGCTACGGACAGTCCTACGAGCAGTACTTC

D gene: TRBD2
J gene: TRBJ2-1
clone size: -
V gene: TRBV12-3/TRBV12-4
CDR3 protein: CASSLPGLGPNEQFF
CDR3 DNA: TGTGCCAGCAGCCTCCCGGGACTAGGGCCCAATGAGCAGTTCTTC

D gene: -
J gene: TRBJ2-4
clone size: -
V gene: TRBV29-1
CDR3 protein: CSGIGENIQYF
CDR3 DNA: TGCAGTGGGATCGGGGAAAACATTCAGTACTTC

D gene: TRBD1
J gene: TRBJ2-1
clone size: -
V gene: TRBV7-8
CDR3 protein: CASSLGQGGGFEQFF
CDR3 DNA: TGTGCCAGCAGCCTCGGACAGGGAGGCGGATTTGAGCAGTTCTTC

D gene: TRBD1
J gene: TRBJ2-5
clone size: few
V gene: TRBV12-3/TRBV12-4
CDR3 protein: CASRTNRGRLETQYF
CDR3 DNA: TGTGCCAGCAGAACCAACAGGGGGCGTTTGGAGACCCAGTACTTC

D gene: TRBD2
J gene: TRBJ2-1
clone size: -
V gene: TRBV29-1
CDR3 protein: CSVTSGGPYNEQFF
CDR3 DNA: TGCAGCGTGACTAGCGGGGGGCCATACAATGAGCAGTTCTTC

D gene: TRBD1
J gene: TRBJ2-5
clone size: -
V gene: TRBV5-1
CDR3 protein: CASSLSQGSRETQYF
CDR3 DNA: TGCGCCAGCAGCCTATCACAGGGGTCCCGGGAGACCCAGTACTTC

D gene: TRBD1
J gene: TRBJ1-2
clone size: -
V gene: TRBV12-3/TRBV12-4
CDR3 protein: CASSLQGASPYGYTF
CDR3 DNA: TGTGCCAGCAGTTTACAGGGGGCGAGCCCCTATGGCTACACCTTC

D gene: TRBD1
J gene: TRBJ2-7
clone size: -
V gene: TRBV28
CDR3 protein: CASDGTVSYEQYF
CDR3 DNA: TGTGCCAGCGACGGGACAGTCTCCTACGAGCAGTACTTC

D gene: -
J gene: TRBJ2-5
clone size: -
V gene: TRBV20-1
CDR3 protein: CSANRVPETQYF
CDR3 DNA: TGCAGTGCCAACAGGGTCCCAGAGACCCAGTACTTC

D gene: TRBD1
J gene: TRBJ2-5
clone size: -
V gene: TRBV10-3
CDR3 protein: CAIRDRGGETQYF
CDR3 DNA: TGTGCCATCAGGGACAGGGGAGGAGAGACCCAGTACTTC

D gene: -
J gene: TRBJ1-2
clone size: few
V gene: TRBV2
CDR3 protein: CANQGNYGYTF
CDR3 DNA: TGTGCCAATCAGGGGAACTATGGCTACACCTTC

D gene: -
J gene: TRBJ2-1
clone size: few
V gene: TRBV6-5
CDR3 protein: CASSYSHGPREQFF
CDR3 DNA: TGTGCCAGCAGTTACTCACACGGGCCGAGGGAGCAGTTCTTC

D gene: -
J gene: TRBJ2-3
clone size: many
V gene: TRBV6-4
CDR3 protein: CASSEDPGGTDTQYF
CDR3 DNA: TGTGCCAGCAGTGAAGATCCTGGGGGCACAGATACGCAGTATTTT

D gene: -
J gene: TRBJ2-7
clone size: -
V gene: TRBV10-3
CDR3 protein: CAISGGNEQYF
CDR3 DNA: TGTGCCATCAGTGGAGGGAATGAGCAGTACTTC

D gene: -
J gene: TRBJ1-2
clone size: -
V gene: TRBV7-9
CDR3 protein: CASSFAGINYGYTF
CDR3 DNA: TGTGCCAGCAGCTTCGCTGGAATCAACTATGGCTACACCTTC

D gene: -
J gene: TRBJ2-5
clone size: few
V gene: TRBV29-1
CDR3 protein: CSVETRQSQETQYF
CDR3 DNA: TGCAGCGTTGAAACTAGGCAGTCCCAAGAGACCCAGTACTTC

D gene: TRBD1
J gene: TRBJ2-7
clone size: few
V gene: TRBV5-5
CDR3 protein: CASSTTGAYEQYF
CDR3 DNA: TGTGCCAGCAGCACAACAGGGGCCTACGAGCAGTACTTC